The rows below give T cell receptor beta chains drawn from one sample of a study of CXCR3-negative and CXCR3-positive naive CD8 T cells. TCRdb re-called the 5' RACE reads and catalogs CDR3 proteins one per entry, DNA excluded. The table for this sample gives approximately 98,000 distinct CDR3 sequences. Source material: naive CXCR3+ CD8+ T cells from blood. The source is a human donor in good health. Some clones in this sample may be carry-over from other donors' samples. CDR3s include the opening cysteine and the closing phenylalanine or tryptophan. Each record gives: J gene, V gene, CDR3 protein.

J gene: TRBJ2-1
V gene: TRBV25-1
CDR3 protein: CASSSRGEFYNEQFF

J gene: TRBJ2-7
V gene: TRBV18
CDR3 protein: CASSSYRAPTDEQYF

J gene: TRBJ2-3
V gene: TRBV29-1
CDR3 protein: CSVEPPLAGGSTDTQYF

J gene: TRBJ2-2
V gene: TRBV6-7
CDR3 protein: CASSFRTGDTGELFF

J gene: TRBJ1-1
V gene: TRBV6-5
CDR3 protein: CASRFAFNTEAFF

J gene: TRBJ2-2
V gene: TRBV11-3
CDR3 protein: CASSLRDSEKTGELFF

J gene: TRBJ2-5
V gene: TRBV20-1
CDR3 protein: CSATLAGETQYF

J gene: TRBJ2-3
V gene: TRBV6-2/TRBV6-3
CDR3 protein: CASKSGHYTDTQYF

J gene: TRBJ1-2
V gene: TRBV29-1
CDR3 protein: CSVAGTEQGHTF

J gene: TRBJ2-1
V gene: TRBV29-1
CDR3 protein: CSVERGNEQFF

J gene: TRBJ2-2
V gene: TRBV29-1
CDR3 protein: CSFSPPSGAVAGELFF

J gene: TRBJ2-2
V gene: TRBV7-9
CDR3 protein: CASSVGQEYTGELFF

J gene: TRBJ2-2
V gene: TRBV21-1
CDR3 protein: CASSKVRGTLAVGELFF

J gene: TRBJ2-1
V gene: TRBV7-6
CDR3 protein: CASSWTSGGAYNEQFF

J gene: TRBJ2-3
V gene: TRBV20-1
CDR3 protein: CSAMGGGSDTQYF

J gene: TRBJ1-2
V gene: TRBV6-6
CDR3 protein: CASSYLWGRDYGYTF

J gene: TRBJ2-7
V gene: TRBV7-6
CDR3 protein: CASSHSYEQYF

J gene: TRBJ2-5
V gene: TRBV5-1
CDR3 protein: CASSLYLAGERETQYF

J gene: TRBJ2-1
V gene: TRBV4-3
CDR3 protein: CASSQIGGPYNEQFF

J gene: TRBJ2-7
V gene: TRBV4-2
CDR3 protein: CASSQGDRISYEQYF